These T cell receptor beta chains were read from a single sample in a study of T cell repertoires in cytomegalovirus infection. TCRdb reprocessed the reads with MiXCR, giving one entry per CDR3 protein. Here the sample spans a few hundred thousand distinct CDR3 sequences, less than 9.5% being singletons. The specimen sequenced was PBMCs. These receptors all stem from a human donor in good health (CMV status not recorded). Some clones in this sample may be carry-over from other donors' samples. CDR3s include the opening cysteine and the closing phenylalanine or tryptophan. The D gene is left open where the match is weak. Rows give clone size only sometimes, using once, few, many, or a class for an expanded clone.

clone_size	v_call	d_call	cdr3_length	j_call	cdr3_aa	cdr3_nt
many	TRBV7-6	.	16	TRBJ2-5	CASSLGNSMYQETQYF	TGTGCCAGCAGCTTAGGTAACAGCATGTACCAAGAGACCCAGTACTTC
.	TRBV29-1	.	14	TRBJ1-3	CSVTGGIGGNTIYF	TGCAGCGTCACTGGAGGGATCGGGGGAAACACCATATATTTT
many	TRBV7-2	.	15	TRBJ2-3	CASSVRGGSTDTQYF	TGTGCCAGCAGTGTAAGGGGGGGGAGCACAGATACGCAGTATTTT
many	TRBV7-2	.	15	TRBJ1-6	CASSSRGGTNSPLHF	TGTGCCAGCAGCTCCCGGGGGGGGACCAATTCACCCCTCCACTTT
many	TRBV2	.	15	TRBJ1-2	CASTQDSAINYGYTF	TGTGCCAGCACCCAGGACAGCGCTATTAACTATGGCTACACCTTC
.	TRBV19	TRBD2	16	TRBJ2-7	CASSIEASGLINEQYF	TGTGCCAGTAGTATAGAGGCTAGCGGACTCATTAACGAGCAGTACTTC
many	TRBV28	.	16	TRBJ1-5	CASRNPGPLDNQPQHF	TGTGCCAGCAGGAATCCGGGTCCCCTGGACAATCAGCCCCAGCATTTT
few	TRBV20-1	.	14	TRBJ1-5	CSARPGAYNQPQHF	TGCAGTGCTAGGCCGGGGGCATACAATCAGCCCCAGCATTTT
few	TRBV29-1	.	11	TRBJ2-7	CSVGGGTEQYF	TGCAGCGTGGGAGGAGGGACCGAGCAGTACTTC
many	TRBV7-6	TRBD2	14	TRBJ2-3	CASTLGGSSDTQYF	TGTGCCAGCACCTTGGGCGGGAGTTCAGATACGCAGTATTTT
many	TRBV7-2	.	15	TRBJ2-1	CASSYRAPAGNEQFF	TGTGCCAGCAGCTACCGGGCCCCGGCGGGGAATGAGCAGTTCTTC
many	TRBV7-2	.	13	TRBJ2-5	CASSYRGSGSQYF	TGTGCCAGCAGCTACCGGGGGTCTGGGTCCCAGTACTTC
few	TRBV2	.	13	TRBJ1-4	CARGAPTNEKLFF	TGTGCCAGAGGAGCTCCAACTAATGAAAAACTGTTTTTT
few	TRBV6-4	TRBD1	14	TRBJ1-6	CASSDSPGGSPLHF	TGTGCCAGCAGTGACTCGCCAGGGGGTTCACCCCTCCACTTT
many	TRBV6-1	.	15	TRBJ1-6	CASSQNVAPGSPLHF	TGTGCCAGCAGTCAGAACGTAGCTCCCGGCTCACCCCTCCACTTT
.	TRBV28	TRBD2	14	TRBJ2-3	CASSRLAGEDTQYF	TGTGCCAGCAGTCGACTAGCGGGGGAAGATACGCAGTATTTT
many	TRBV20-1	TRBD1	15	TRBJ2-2	CSASIGQANTGELFF	TGCAGTGCTAGCATCGGACAGGCGAACACCGGGGAGCTGTTTTTT
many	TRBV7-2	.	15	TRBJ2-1	CASSRAETSYNEQFF	TGTGCCAGCAGCCGAGCAGAGACCTCCTACAATGAGCAGTTCTTC
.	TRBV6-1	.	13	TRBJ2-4	CASSEGHMDIQYF	TGTGCCAGCAGTGAGGGGCATATGGACATTCAGTACTTC
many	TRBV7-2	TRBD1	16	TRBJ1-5	CASSPGTGGVNQPQHF	TGTGCCAGCAGCCCTGGGACAGGGGGCGTCAATCAGCCCCAGCATTTT
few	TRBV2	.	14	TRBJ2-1	CASSEELRDNEQFF	TGTGCCAGCAGTGAGGAGTTAAGAGACAATGAGCAGTTCTTC
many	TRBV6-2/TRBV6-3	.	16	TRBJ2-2	CASSLRGSANTGELFF	TGTGCCAGCTCTCTCCGTGGGAGCGCGAACACCGGGGAGCTGTTTTTT
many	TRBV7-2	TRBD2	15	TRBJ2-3	CASSTQRGTADTQYF	TGTGCCAGCAGCACCCAGCGGGGCACCGCAGATACGCAGTATTTT
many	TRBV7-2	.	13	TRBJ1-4	CASNSRGGEKLFF	TGTGCCAGCAACAGCCGCGGGGGTGAAAAACTGTTTTTT
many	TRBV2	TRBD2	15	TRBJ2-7	CASRGGLAPSYEQYF	TGTGCCAGCAGGGGGGGACTAGCGCCCTCCTACGAGCAGTACTTC
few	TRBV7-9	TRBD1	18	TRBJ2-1	CASSLEWSTGTGNNEQFF	TGTGCCAGCAGCTTAGAATGGTCCACAGGGACAGGGAACAATGAGCAGTTCTTC
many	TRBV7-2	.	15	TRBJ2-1	CASIVEAQSYNEQFF	TGTGCCAGCATCGTTGAAGCCCAATCCTACAATGAGCAGTTCTTC
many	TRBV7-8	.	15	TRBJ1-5	CASSLGAGVDQPQHF	TGTGCCAGCAGCCTCGGCGCAGGGGTAGATCAGCCCCAGCATTTT
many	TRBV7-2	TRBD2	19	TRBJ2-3	CASSSDPPGLAGVTDTQYF	TGTGCCAGCAGCTCCGATCCTCCGGGACTAGCGGGAGTCACGGATACGCAGTATTTT
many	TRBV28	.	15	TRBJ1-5	CASSSSPLQGQPQHF	TGTGCCAGCAGTTCAAGCCCCCTACAGGGACAGCCCCAGCATTTT
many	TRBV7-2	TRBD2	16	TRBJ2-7	CASSLVPSGGAGEQYF	TGTGCCAGCAGCTTAGTCCCCAGCGGGGGGGCTGGCGAGCAGTACTTC
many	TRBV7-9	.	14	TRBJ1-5	CASSLSGGYQPQHF	TGTGCCAGCAGCCTTTCGGGCGGTTATCAGCCCCAGCATTTT
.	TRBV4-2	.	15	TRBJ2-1	CASSQTGQPINEQFF	TGTGCCAGCAGCCAAACAGGACAGCCGATCAATGAGCAGTTCTTC
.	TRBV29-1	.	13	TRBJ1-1	CSVERGTPAKAFF	TGCAGCGTTGAAAGAGGGACCCCGGCTAAAGCTTTCTTT
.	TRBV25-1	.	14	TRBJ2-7	CASARGSSSYEQYF	TGTGCCAGCGCCCGAGGCAGTAGCTCCTACGAGCAGTACTTC
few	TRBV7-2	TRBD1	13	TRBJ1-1	CASSSLQGTEAFF	TGTGCCAGCAGCTCGTTACAGGGGACTGAAGCTTTCTTT
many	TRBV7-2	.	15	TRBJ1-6	CASSLGNRYNSPLHF	TGTGCCAGCAGCTTGGGGAATCGGTATAATTCACCCCTCCACTTT
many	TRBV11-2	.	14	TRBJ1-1	CASSSGLGSTEAFF	TGTGCCAGCAGTTCAGGGTTGGGCAGCACTGAAGCTTTCTTT
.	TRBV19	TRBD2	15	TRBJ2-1	CASTPGTSFVGEQFF	TGTGCCAGTACCCCGGGGACTAGCTTCGTCGGTGAGCAGTTCTTC
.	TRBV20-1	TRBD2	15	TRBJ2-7	CSASPSGRASYEQYF	TGCAGTGCTAGCCCTAGCGGGAGGGCCTCCTACGAGCAGTACTTC
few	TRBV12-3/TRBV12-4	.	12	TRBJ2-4	CASNTGTGIQYF	TGTGCCAGCAATACCGGGACTGGCATTCAGTACTTC